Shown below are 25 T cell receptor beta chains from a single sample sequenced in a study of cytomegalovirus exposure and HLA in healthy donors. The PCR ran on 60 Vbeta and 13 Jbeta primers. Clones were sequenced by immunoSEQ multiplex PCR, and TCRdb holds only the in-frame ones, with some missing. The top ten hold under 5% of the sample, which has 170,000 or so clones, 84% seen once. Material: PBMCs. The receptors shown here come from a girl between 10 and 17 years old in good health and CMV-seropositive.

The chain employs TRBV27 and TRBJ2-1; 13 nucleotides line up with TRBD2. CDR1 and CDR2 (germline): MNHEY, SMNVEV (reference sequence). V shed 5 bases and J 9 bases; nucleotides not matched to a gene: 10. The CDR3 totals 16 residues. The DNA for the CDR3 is TGTGCCAGCAGTCAAGGTACTAGCGGGGGGGCGAGTGAGCAGTTCTTC. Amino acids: CASSQGTSGGASEQFF.

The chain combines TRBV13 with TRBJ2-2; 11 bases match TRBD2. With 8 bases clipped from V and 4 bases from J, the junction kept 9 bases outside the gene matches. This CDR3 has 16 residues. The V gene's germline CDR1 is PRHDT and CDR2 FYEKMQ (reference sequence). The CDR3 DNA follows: TGTGCCAGCCGGACTAGGGGGACTAGCGGCACCGGGGAGCTGTTTTTT. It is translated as CASRTRGTSGTGELFF. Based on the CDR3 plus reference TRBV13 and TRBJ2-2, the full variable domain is AAGVIQSPRHLIKEKRETATLKCYPIPRHDTVYWYQQGPGQDPQFLISFYEKMQSDKGSIPDRFSAQQFSDYHSELNMSSLELGDSALYFCASRTRGTSGTGELFFGEGSRLTVL.

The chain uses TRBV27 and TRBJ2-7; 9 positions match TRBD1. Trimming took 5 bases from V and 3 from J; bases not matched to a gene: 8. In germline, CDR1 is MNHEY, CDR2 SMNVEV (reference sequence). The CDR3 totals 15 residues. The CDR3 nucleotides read TGTGCCAGCAGTGCAAAGACAGGGGGGGACTACGAGCAGTACTTC. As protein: CASSAKTGGDYEQYF.

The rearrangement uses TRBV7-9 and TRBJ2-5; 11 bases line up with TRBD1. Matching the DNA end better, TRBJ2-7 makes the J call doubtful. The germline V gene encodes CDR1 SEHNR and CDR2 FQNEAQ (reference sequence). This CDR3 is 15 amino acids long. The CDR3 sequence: CASSPRTGGGYEQYF. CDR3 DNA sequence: TGTGCCAGCAGCCCAAGGACAGGGGGCGGCTACGAGCAGTACTTC.

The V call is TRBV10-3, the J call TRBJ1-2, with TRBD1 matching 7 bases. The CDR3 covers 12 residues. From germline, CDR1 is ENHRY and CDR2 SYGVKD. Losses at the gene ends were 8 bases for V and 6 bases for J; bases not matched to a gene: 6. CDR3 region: CAISKTGNGYTF. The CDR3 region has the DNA TGTGCCATCTCAAAGACAGGGAATGGCTACACCTTC.

The CDR3 spells CASSPFRLGTGFLNYGYTF. The CDR3, as DNA: TGTGCCAGCTCACCTTTTAGGTTGGGGACAGGTTTTTTGAACTATGGCTACACCTTC. V and J are TRBV18 and TRBJ1-2, with 8 bases matching TRBD1. Germline V lookup: CDR1 KGHSH, CDR2 LQKENI. Trimming cost V 3 bases and J 2 bases; bases outside gene matches: 17. CDR3 length: 19 amino acids.

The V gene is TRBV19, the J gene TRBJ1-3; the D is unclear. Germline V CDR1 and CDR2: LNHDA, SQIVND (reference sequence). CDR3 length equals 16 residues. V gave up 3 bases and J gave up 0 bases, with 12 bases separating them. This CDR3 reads CASSIWAGLSGNTIYF. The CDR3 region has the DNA TGTGCCAGTAGTATTTGGGCAGGCCTCTCTGGAAACACCATATATTTT. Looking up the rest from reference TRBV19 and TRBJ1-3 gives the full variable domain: DGGITQSPKYLFRKEGQNVTLSCEQNLNHDAMYWYRQDPGQGLRLIYYSQIVNDFQKGDIAEGYSVSREKKESFPLTVTSAQKNPTAFYLCASSIWAGLSGNTIYFGEGSWLTVV.

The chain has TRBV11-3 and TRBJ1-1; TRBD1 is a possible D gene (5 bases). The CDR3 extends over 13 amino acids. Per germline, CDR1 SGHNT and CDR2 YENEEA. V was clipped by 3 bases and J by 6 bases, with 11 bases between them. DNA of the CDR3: TGTGCCAGCAGCTTCTCAGGGTTCGCTGAAGCTTTCTTT. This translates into CASSFSGFAEAFF. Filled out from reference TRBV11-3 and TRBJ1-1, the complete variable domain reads EAGVVQSPRYKIIEKKQPVAFWCNPISGHNTLYWYLQNLGQGPELLIRYENEEAVDDSQLPKDRFSAERLKGVDSTLKIQPAELGDSAVYLCASSFSGFAEAFFGQGTRLTVV.

The CDR3, as DNA: TGTGCCAGCAGCGGGAGGGACCCCCAAGAGACCCAGTACTTC. It specifies CASSGRDPQETQYF. The chain is built from TRBV9 and TRBJ2-5; possible D gene TRBD2, 6 bases. The CDR3 length is 14 residues. The germline V gene has CDR1 SGDLS and CDR2 YYNGEE. The V gene lost 3 bases and the J gene lost 1 base, with 10 bases spanning the gap.

This chain's CDR3 is CASGYRKNQPQHF. The CDR3 region has the DNA TGTGCCAGTGGGTACAGGAAGAATCAGCCCCAGCATTTT. V gene TRBV19 combines with J gene TRBJ1-5; a weak D match, TRBD1 (5 bases). Trimming took off 8 bases at V and 4 bases at J, with 12 bases between the two ends. The germline V gene has CDR1 LNHDA and CDR2 SQIVND (reference sequence). This CDR3 is built from 13 residues.

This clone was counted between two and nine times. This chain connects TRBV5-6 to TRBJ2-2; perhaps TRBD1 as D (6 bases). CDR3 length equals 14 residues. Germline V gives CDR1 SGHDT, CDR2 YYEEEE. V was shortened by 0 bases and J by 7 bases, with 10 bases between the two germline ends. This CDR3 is CASSLAGASGELFF. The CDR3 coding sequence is TGTGCCAGCAGCTTGGCAGGGGCCAGCGGGGAGCTGTTTTTT.

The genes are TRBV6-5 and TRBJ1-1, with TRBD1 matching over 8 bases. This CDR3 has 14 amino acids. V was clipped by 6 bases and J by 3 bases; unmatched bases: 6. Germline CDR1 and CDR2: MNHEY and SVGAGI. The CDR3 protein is CASSPGGVHTEAFF. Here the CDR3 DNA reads TGTGCCAGCAGCCCAGGGGGCGTGCACACTGAAGCTTTCTTT.

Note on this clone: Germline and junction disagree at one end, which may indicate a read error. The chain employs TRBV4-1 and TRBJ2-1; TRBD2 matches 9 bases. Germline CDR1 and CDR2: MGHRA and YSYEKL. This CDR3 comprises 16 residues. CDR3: CASSQEVSGGGNEQFF. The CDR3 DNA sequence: TGTGCCAGCAGCCAAGAAGTTAGCGGGGGCGGCAATGAGCAGTTCTTC.

The CDR3 here is CASSLVSNEKLFF. CDR3 nucleotide sequence: TGTGCCAGCAGCTTAGTATCCAATGAAAAACTGTTTTTT. The rearrangement joins TRBV11-2 to TRBJ1-4; D gene ambiguous. V shed 1 base and J shed 5 bases, with 5 bases lying between them. This CDR3 contains 13 residues. Germline V gene sequence: CDR1 SGHAT, CDR2 FQNNGV.

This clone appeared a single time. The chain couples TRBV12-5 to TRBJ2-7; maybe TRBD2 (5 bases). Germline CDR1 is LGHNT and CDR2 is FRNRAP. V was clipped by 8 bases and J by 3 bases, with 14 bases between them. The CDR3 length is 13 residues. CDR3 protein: CASSYGDFYEQYF. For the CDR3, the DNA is TGTGCTAGTAGTTACGGGGATTTCTACGAGCAGTACTTC.

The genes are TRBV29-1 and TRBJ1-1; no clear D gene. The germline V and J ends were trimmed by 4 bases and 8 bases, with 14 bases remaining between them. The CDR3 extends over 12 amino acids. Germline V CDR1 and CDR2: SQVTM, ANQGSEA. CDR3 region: CSVGVYRREAFF. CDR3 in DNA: TGCAGCGTTGGTGTTTACAGACGAGAAGCTTTCTTT.

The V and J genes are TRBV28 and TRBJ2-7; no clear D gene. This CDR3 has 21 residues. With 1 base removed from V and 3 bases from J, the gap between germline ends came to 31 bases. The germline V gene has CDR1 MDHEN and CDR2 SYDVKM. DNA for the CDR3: TGTGCCAGCAGTTTATACCCCCCCAGGCCCTTCCCGACAAGACCCCACTACGAGCAGTACTTC. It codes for CASSLYPPRPFPTRPHYEQYF. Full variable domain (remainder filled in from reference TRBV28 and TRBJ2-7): DVKVTQSSRYLVKRTGEKVFLECVQDMDHENMFWYRQDPGLGLRLIYFSYDVKMKEKGDIPEGYSVSREKKERFSLILESASTNQTSMYLCASSLYPPRPFPTRPHYEQYFGPGTRLTVT.

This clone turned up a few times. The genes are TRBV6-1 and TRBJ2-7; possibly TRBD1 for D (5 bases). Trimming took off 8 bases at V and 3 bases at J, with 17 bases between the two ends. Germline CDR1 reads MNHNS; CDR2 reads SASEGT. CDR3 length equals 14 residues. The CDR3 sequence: CASAIQGLFYEQYF. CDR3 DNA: TGTGCCAGCGCCATCCAGGGCTTGTTCTACGAGCAGTACTTC.

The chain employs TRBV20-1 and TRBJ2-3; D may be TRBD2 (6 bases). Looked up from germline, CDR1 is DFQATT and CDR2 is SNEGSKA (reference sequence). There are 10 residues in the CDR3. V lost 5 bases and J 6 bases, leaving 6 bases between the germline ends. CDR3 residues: CSAAGDTQYF. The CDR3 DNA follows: TGCAGTGCTGCGGGGGATACGCAGTATTTT.

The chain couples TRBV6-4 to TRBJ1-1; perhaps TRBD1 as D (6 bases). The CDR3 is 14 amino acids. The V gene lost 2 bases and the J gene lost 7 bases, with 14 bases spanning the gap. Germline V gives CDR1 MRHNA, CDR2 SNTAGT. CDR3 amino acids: CASSDTGGGGEAFF. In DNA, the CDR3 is TGTGCCAGCAGTGACACGGGGGGCGGAGGTGAAGCTTTCTTT.

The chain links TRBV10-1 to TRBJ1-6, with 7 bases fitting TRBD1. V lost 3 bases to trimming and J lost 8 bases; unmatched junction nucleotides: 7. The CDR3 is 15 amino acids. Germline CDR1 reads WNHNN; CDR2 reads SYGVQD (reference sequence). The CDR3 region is CASSEVVGGHSPLHF. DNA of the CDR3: TGCGCCAGCAGTGAAGTGGTAGGGGGCCATTCACCCCTCCACTTT.

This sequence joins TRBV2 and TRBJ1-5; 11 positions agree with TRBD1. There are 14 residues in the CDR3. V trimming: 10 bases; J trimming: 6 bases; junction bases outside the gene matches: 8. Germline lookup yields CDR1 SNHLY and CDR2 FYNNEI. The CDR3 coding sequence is TGTGCCACTCAATGGGACAGGGGGGGTCAGCCCCAGCATTTT. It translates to CATQWDRGGQPQHF.

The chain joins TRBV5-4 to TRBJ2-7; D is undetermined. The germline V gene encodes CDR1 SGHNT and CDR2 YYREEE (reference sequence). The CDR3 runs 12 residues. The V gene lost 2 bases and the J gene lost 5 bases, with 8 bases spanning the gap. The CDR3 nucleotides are TGTGCCAGCAGCTTAATTGAGGACGAGCAGTACTTC. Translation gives CASSLIEDEQYF.

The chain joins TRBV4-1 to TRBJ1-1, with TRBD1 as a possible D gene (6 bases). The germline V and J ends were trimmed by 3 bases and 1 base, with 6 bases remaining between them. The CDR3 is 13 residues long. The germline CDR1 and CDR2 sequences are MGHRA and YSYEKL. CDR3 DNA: TGCGCCAGCAGCCAGGACAGGAACACTGAAGCTTTCTTT. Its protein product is CASSQDRNTEAFF.

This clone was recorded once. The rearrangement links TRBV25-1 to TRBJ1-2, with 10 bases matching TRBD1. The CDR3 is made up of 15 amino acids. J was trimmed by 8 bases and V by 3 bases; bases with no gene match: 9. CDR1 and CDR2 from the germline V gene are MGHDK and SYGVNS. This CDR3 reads CASSELRQGAGGYTF. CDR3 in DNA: TGTGCCAGCAGTGAGCTACGACAGGGGGCGGGCGGCTACACCTTC.